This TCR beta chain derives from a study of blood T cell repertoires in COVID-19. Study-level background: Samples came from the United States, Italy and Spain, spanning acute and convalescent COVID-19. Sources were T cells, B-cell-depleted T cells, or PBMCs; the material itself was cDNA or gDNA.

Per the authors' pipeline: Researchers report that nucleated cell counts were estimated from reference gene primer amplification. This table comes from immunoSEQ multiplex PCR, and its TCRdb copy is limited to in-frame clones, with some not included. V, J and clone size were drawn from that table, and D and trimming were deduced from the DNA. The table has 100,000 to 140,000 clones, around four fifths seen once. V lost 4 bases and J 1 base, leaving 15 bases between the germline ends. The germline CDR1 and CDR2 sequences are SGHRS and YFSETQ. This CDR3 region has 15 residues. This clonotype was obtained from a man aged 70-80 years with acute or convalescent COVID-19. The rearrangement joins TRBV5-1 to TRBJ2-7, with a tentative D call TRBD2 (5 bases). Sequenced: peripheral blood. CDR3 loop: CASSPGLGDSYEQYF. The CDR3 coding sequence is TGCGCCAGCAGCCCGGGATTGGGAGATTCCTACGAGCAGTACTTC.